A single sample is the source of the 30 T cell receptor beta chains below, sequenced in a study of T cells in Graves' hyperthyroidism and ophthalmopathy. Amplification of TCR beta CDR3 regions used RNA as the template. First-round RT-PCR of the TCR CDR3 relied on the HTBI primer set. TCRdb reanalysed the multiplex PCR reads using MiXCR and keeps one entry per CDR3 protein. The sample contains around 760,000 distinct CDR3 sequences, roughly 32% of which appear only once. Sample: blood. These receptors were taken from a woman aged 40 to 55 with Graves' hyperthyroidism.

This clonotype was picked up one time. The chain combines TRBV20-1 with TRBJ2-5, with a tentative D call TRBD1 (6 bases). The V end was cut by 0 bases, the J end by 11 bases, with 16 bases between. Germline loops: CDR1 DFQATT, CDR2 SNEGSKA (reference sequence). The CDR3 spans 13 residues. The CDR3 bases are TGCAGTGCTAGAGATCCAGGGGTTGATACGCAGTACTTC. As protein: CSARDPGVDTQYF.

Concerning this clonotype: Its ends do not fully match the called genes, so a read error is possible. The gene calls are TRBV25-1 and TRBJ2-5; TRBD1 matches at 8 bases. Germline CDR1 reads MGHDK; CDR2 reads SYGVNS. The CDR3 runs 14 residues. CDR3: CASREQGAQETQYF. CDR3 DNA sequence: TGTGCCAGCCGTGAGCAGGGGGCACAAGAGACCCAGTACTTC.

The chain combines TRBV7-9 with TRBJ2-7, with D uncertain. This CDR3 has 13 residues. Deletions cut 3 bases from V and 4 bases from J, with 10 bases between. Per germline, CDR1 SEHNR and CDR2 FQNEAQ (reference sequence). Here the CDR3 reads CASSFNALYEQYF. CDR3 sequence (DNA): TGTGCCAGCAGCTTTAACGCCTTATACGAGCAGTACTTC. Combining the CDR3 with reference TRBV7-9 and TRBJ2-7 gives the whole variable domain DTGVSQNPRHKITKRGQNVTFRCDPISEHNRLYWYRQTLGQGPEFLTYFQNEAQLEKSRLLSDRFSAERPKGSFSTLEIQRTEQGDSAMYLCASSFNALYEQYFGPGTRLTVT.

On this clonotype: A read error is likely, as this CDR3 ends without the conserved phenylalanine or tryptophan. The chain employs TRBV10-1 and TRBJ1-1, with a weak D call TRBD1 (6 bases). The CDR3 is made up of 17 amino acids. CDR1 WNHNN and CDR2 SYGVQD come from the germline V gene (reference sequence). The V end lost 2 bases, the J end lost 0 bases, and 16 bases lay between the germline ends. The CDR3 loop is CASSELPGGPMNTEAFS. In DNA form, the CDR3 reads TGCGCCAGCAGTGAGCTTCCGGGGGGCCCGATGAACACTGAAGCTTTCTCT.

The rearrangement uses TRBV20-1 and TRBJ2-7; TRBD1 aligns across 12 bases. This CDR3 has 15 amino acids. The junction had 10 bases not matched to a gene; V was cut back by 3 bases and J by 7 bases. Germline V CDR1 and CDR2: DFQATT, SNEGSKA (reference sequence). CDR3 region: CSARETGQGAEEQYF. The CDR3 DNA follows: TGCAGTGCTAGGGAGACGGGACAGGGGGCAGAAGAGCAGTACTTC.

At least ten counts were recorded for this clonotype. This sequence joins TRBV20-1 and TRBJ2-7; 9 nucleotides line up with TRBD2. The CDR3 length is 14 residues. Losses at the gene ends were 6 bases for V and 5 bases for J; bases not matched to a gene: 11. CDR1 is DFQATT, CDR2 SNEGSKA, per germline (reference sequence). CDR3 DNA sequence: TGCAGTGCCGGCCGGCTAGCGGGGACCAACGAGCAGTACTTC. Amino acid sequence: CSAGRLAGTNEQYF.

The V call is TRBV7-3, the J call TRBJ2-2; no definite D call. This CDR3 has 15 residues. The germline CDR1 and CDR2 sequences are SGHTA and FQGTGA. V lost 2 bases and J 3 bases, leaving 10 bases between the germline ends. CDR3 in DNA: TGTGCCAGCAGCTTACGTTCCATAGACACCGGGGAGCTGTTTTTT. Translating gives CASSLRSIDTGELFF.

As for this clonotype: This may be a read error: a much more frequent sequence differs by one nucleotide. The chain is built from TRBV2 and TRBJ1-2, with no clear D. The CDR3 extends over 15 amino acids. Germline V gives CDR1 SNHLY, CDR2 FYNNEI. CDR3 sequence reads: CASSEGGRRGYGHTF. CDR3 coding DNA: TGTGCCAGCAGTGAAGGCGGGAGGCGAGGCTATGGCCACACCTTC.

This clonotype was seen many times. The gene calls are TRBV9 and TRBJ2-2, with 12 bases fitting TRBD2. V dropped 2 bases and J dropped 6; count of bases not matched to a gene: 5. Germline CDR1 is SGDLS and CDR2 is YYNGEE. The CDR3 runs to 16 residues. The CDR3 is CASSVLAGGPAGELFF. CDR3 sequence (DNA): TGTGCCAGCAGCGTCCTAGCGGGAGGGCCGGCCGGGGAGCTGTTTTTT. Complete variable domain (other parts from reference TRBV9 and TRBJ2-2): DSGVTQTPKHLITATGQRVTLRCSPRSGDLSVYWYQQSLDQGLQFLIQYYNGEERAKGNILERFSAQQFPDLHSELNLSSLELGDSALYFCASSVLAGGPAGELFFGEGSRLTVL.

V usage is TRBV20-1 and J usage is TRBJ2-1; tentatively, D is TRBD1 (6 bases). The CDR3 is 13 residues long. Germline lookup yields CDR1 DFQATT and CDR2 SNEGSKA (reference sequence). Trimming took 5 bases from V and 7 from J, leaving 15 bases between them. Here the CDR3 reads CSAARTGMNEQFF. CDR3 DNA: TGCAGTGCTGCCCGTACAGGGATGAATGAGCAGTTCTTC.

This clonotype was counted between two and nine times. This chain connects TRBV5-8 to TRBJ2-5; no definite D call. Germline V gene lookup returns CDR1 SGHTS and CDR2 YDEGEE. The CDR3 spans 14 residues. With 7 bases removed from V and 2 bases from J, the gap between germline ends came to 15 bases. CDR3 protein: CASRNQGPQETQYF. The CDR3 DNA reads as TGTGCCAGCCGGAACCAAGGCCCGCAAGAGACCCAGTACTTC. The whole variable domain, remainder taken from reference TRBV5-8 and TRBJ2-5, is EAGVTQSPTHLIKTRGQQATLRCSPISGHTSVYWYQQALGLGLQFLLWYDEGEERNRGNFPPRFSGRQFPNYSSELNVNALELEDSALYLCASRNQGPQETQYFGPGTRLLVL.

A remark on this clonotype: A clone one base away is much larger, so this may be a read error. This chain uses TRBV20-1 with TRBJ1-2, with D hard to call. V was shortened by 7 bases and J by 5 bases, with 14 bases between the two germline ends. CDR1 DFQATT and CDR2 SNEGSKA come from the germline V gene (reference sequence). This CDR3 has 12 amino acids. In nucleotides, the CDR3 is TGCAGTGTTACCCCCCCGACGTATGGCTACACCTTC. Translating it yields CSVTPPTYGYTF.

The chain has TRBV7-3 and TRBJ1-1; 8 bases fit TRBD1. V shed 6 bases, J shed 5 bases, and the junction held 5 bases outside the gene matches. Germline CDR1 SGHTA, CDR2 FQGTGA. The CDR3 is 13 amino acids. CDR3 in amino acids: CASSCTGGTEAFF. CDR3 coding DNA: TGTGCCAGCAGTTGCACAGGGGGAACTGAAGCTTTCTTT.

This clonotype was observed many times. The V and J genes are TRBV7-9 and TRBJ1-1; 7 positions match TRBD1. Germline values: CDR1 SEHNR, CDR2 FQNEAQ (reference sequence). CDR3 length: 16 amino acids. V was pared by 1 base and J by 5 bases, with 10 bases of the junction left unmatched. DNA for the CDR3: TGTGCCAGCAGCTTAGACGGGACAGCGCAGGGGACTGAAGCTTTCTTT. This sequence encodes CASSLDGTAQGTEAFF.

Only a few counts were recorded for this clonotype. The chain uses TRBV6-5 and TRBJ2-5, with 11 bases that match TRBD1. V gave up 5 bases and J gave up 5 bases; unmatched junction bases: 7. This CDR3 spans 15 amino acids. Per germline, CDR1 MNHEY and CDR2 SVGAGI. CDR3 in DNA: TGTGCCAGCAGTCCGCCGGGACAGGGGGTTGAGACCCAGTACTTC. Translation: CASSPPGQGVETQYF.

This clonotype came up many times. V is TRBV5-1 and J is TRBJ2-7; D perhaps matches TRBD1 (6 bases). The CDR3 is 15 residues long. The V end was cut by 1 base, the J end by 3 bases, with 14 bases between. The germline V gene has CDR1 SGHRS and CDR2 YFSETQ. The CDR3 nucleotides are TGCGCCAGCAGCTTGCTCCAGGGACATCTCTACGAGCAGTACTTC. As protein: CASSLLQGHLYEQYF.

The V and J genes are TRBV5-1 and TRBJ2-7; D is unresolved. The DNA matches TRBJ2-1 better at its end, which makes the J call doubtful. This CDR3 spans 15 amino acids. Looked up from germline, CDR1 is SGHRS and CDR2 is YFSETQ. CDR3 sequence: CASSLGLSSVHEQFF. The CDR3 DNA is TGCGCCAGCAGCTTGGGGCTCTCGTCCGTCCATGAGCAGTTCTTC.

This chain uses TRBV6-5 with TRBJ2-7; 9 bases match TRBD1. Per the germline V gene, CDR1 is MNHEY and CDR2 is SVGAGI. The J segment lost 2 bases and the V segment lost 4 bases, leaving 3 bases of the junction unmatched. The CDR3 sequence is 14 residues long. The CDR3: CASSWTGEPYEQYF. The DNA of the CDR3 is TGTGCCAGCAGTTGGACAGGGGAGCCCTACGAGCAGTACTTC.

The chain combines TRBV4-3 with TRBJ1-2; D unresolved. CDR1 and CDR2 from the germline V gene are LGHNA and YSLEER. V was pared by 4 bases and J by 5 bases, with 17 bases between. This CDR3 contains 15 residues. The CDR3 DNA sequence: TGCGCCAGCAGCCCCGGAGCAGAAAATCTTTATGGCTACACCTTC. Translation gives CASSPGAENLYGYTF.

Worth noting for this clonotype: Since no conserved phenylalanine or tryptophan closes the CDR3, a read error is the likely cause. The DNA is left out, because the CDR3 cannot be placed on it with certainty; the CDR3 is given as TCRdb lists it. The rearrangement links TRBV7-9 to TRBJ2-6; TRBD2, as called in the table, went unchecked against the DNA. The germline CDR1 and CDR2 sequences are SEHNR and FQNEAQ (reference sequence). The CDR3 is 11 amino acids in total, end residues counted. The chain's CDR3 is CASSLVGRPTS.

The chain couples TRBV11-2 to TRBJ1-2; D unresolved. This CDR3 has 16 residues. Looked up from germline, CDR1 is SGHAT and CDR2 is FQNNGV. Trimming left V 4 bases short and J 3 bases short, with 18 bases between. The CDR3 DNA is TGTGCCAGCAGCTCCTATCGTCAAGGCGTTTACTATGGCTACACCTTC. Protein: CASSSYRQGVYYGYTF.

This clonotype was counted only a few times. V is TRBV12-3 or TRBV12-4 and J is TRBJ1-3; D not resolved. V was pared by 5 bases and J by 0 bases, with 17 bases between. The CDR3 consists of 17 residues. The CDR3 sequence: CASSERAKMSSGNTIYF. The DNA for the CDR3 is TGTGCCAGCAGTGAAAGGGCGAAGATGAGCTCTGGAAACACCATATATTTT.

The chain carries TRBV4-3 and TRBJ1-1; D is possibly TRBD1 (5 bases). The CDR3 runs to 15 residues. V lost 1 base and J lost 0, with 9 bases in between. Germline loops: CDR1 LGHNA, CDR2 YSLEER. The CDR3 DNA is TGCGCCAGCAGCCAAGGGGGCCAGGTGAACACTGAAGCTTTCTTT. Amino acid sequence: CASSQGGQVNTEAFF.

About this clonotype itself: One end of the junction varies from germline; a read error may be responsible. This sequence joins TRBV6-1 and TRBJ1-6; tentatively, D is TRBD1 (5 bases). The CDR3 has 15 amino acids. Germline V gene data show CDR1 as MNHNS and CDR2 as SASEGT. As DNA, the CDR3 is TGTGCCGGCAGTACCCAGGGACCTGATAATTCACCCCTCCACTTT. Translated: CAGSTQGPDNSPLHF.

The chain couples TRBV10-3 to TRBJ1-1; 9 bases map to TRBD1. Germline values: CDR1 ENHRY, CDR2 SYGVKD. J was trimmed by 13 bases and V by 7 bases; bases with no gene match: 13. The CDR3 has 13 amino acids. The CDR3 region has the DNA TGTGCCATCATCGACCGGGACAGGGAGTTAGGTTTCTTT. Its protein is CAIIDRDRELGFF.

This clonotype was picked up one time. The chain has TRBV20-1 and TRBJ2-5, with 10 bases matching TRBD2. Germline V gives CDR1 DFQATT, CDR2 SNEGSKA (reference sequence). This CDR3 is built from 14 residues. J was trimmed by 1 base and V by 3 bases; bases with no gene match: 2. Here the CDR3 reads CSARERGGQETQYF. DNA for the CDR3: TGCAGTGCTAGGGAGCGGGGGGGCCAAGAGACCCAGTACTTC.

The rearrangement joins TRBV6-6 to TRBJ2-7; D perhaps matches TRBD1 (5 bases). CDR1 and CDR2 from the germline V gene are MNHNY and SVGAGI (reference sequence). The CDR3 contains 13 residues. Trimming removed 5 bases from V and 6 bases from J, with 14 bases in between. The CDR3 DNA is TGTGCCAGCAGTGGAACTCAGGGCGGCGAGCAGTACTTC. Amino acid sequence: CASSGTQGGEQYF.

Of note for this clonotype: A much larger clone differs from this one at a single base, so this may be a read error. The rearrangement links TRBV29-1 to TRBJ2-7; 11 nucleotides agree with TRBD2. This CDR3 region has 16 residues. Germline V gene sequence: CDR1 SQVTM, CDR2 ANQGSEA. The V segment lost 2 bases and the J segment 4 bases; nucleotides outside the gene matches: 10. This CDR3 is CSVETSGSAGSYEQYF. CDR3 nucleotide sequence: TGCAGCGTTGAAACTAGCGGGAGTGCCGGATCTTACGAGCAGTACTTC.

This clonotype was counted only a few times. The V and J genes are TRBV4-1 and TRBJ1-1; D is uncertain. CDR1 and CDR2 (germline): MGHRA, YSYEKL. V was pared by 4 bases and J by 5 bases, with 17 bases between. The CDR3 consists of 15 residues. This CDR3 reads CASSPLRGGSTEAFF. The CDR3 coding sequence is TGCGCCAGCAGCCCTCTTCGGGGTGGGAGTACTGAAGCTTTCTTT.

In this sample, this clonotype turned up a few times. The rearrangement joins TRBV19 to TRBJ1-4; 9 nucleotides line up with TRBD1. The CDR3 is 15 amino acids. CDR1 and CDR2 from the germline V gene are LNHDA and SQIVND (reference sequence). Trimming cost V 7 bases and J 7 bases; bases outside gene matches: 10. For the CDR3, the DNA is TGTGCCAGTACCACGATCGGGACAGGGAGTGAAAAACTGTTTTTT. This gives the protein CASTTIGTGSEKLFF.